Below are 25 T cell receptor beta chains sequenced from a single sample in a study of T cell responses to AZD1222 COVID-19 vaccine (dated by TCRdb to about 2021). What the time point label conveys for this sample: about 28 days (+/-7) after the second vaccine dose. The library was prepared using the immunoSEQ multiplex PCR assay. Drawn from immuneACCESS, this table holds only the in-frame rearrangements with V and J called that TCRdb kept. Clones are partly lost; checked studies trace under half to an unresolved V gene and leave the rest unexplained. This sample is represented by 120,000 or so clones; over 85% of them were singletons. The top ten hold approximately 15% of the sample. Sequencing was performed on peripheral blood, taken 28 days after the second AZD1222 dose. Receptors originate from an adult who received the AZD1222 COVID-19 vaccine.

The chain joins TRBV5-1 to TRBJ1-2; D is perhaps TRBD1 (5 bases). This CDR3 contains 13 residues. Germline V gene data show CDR1 as SGHRS and CDR2 as YFSETQ. Trimming removed 1 base from V and 4 bases from J, with 8 bases in between. CDR3 sequence: CASSLTGPYGYTF. In nucleotides, the CDR3 is TGCGCCAGCAGCTTGACAGGACCCTATGGCTACACCTTC.

J is TRBJ2-3 and V is TRBV18, with D unresolved. Germline V CDR1 and CDR2: KGHSH, LQKENI. V was pared by 1 base and J by 1 base, with 0 bases between. The length of the CDR3 is 12 residues. The CDR3 coding sequence is TGTGCCAGCTCACCACGCACAGATACGCAGTATTTT. It yields the protein CASSPRTDTQYF.

This clone was observed a few times. V usage is TRBV27 and J usage is TRBJ2-3; the match to TRBD2 covers 14 bases. J gave up 4 bases and V 5 bases, and 11 bases lay outside the gene matches. CDR3 length equals 18 residues. Germline V gene sequence: CDR1 MNHEY, CDR2 SMNVEV (reference sequence). The CDR3 is CASSTRTSGRYDPDTQYF. The CDR3 nucleotides read TGTGCCAGCAGTACCCGGACTAGCGGGAGGTATGACCCAGATACGCAGTATTTT.

This clone occurred once. The rearrangement links TRBV19 to TRBJ1-3; D call uncertain. Trimming cost V 8 bases and J 0 bases, with 17 bases left between them. There are 16 residues in the CDR3. Germline V gene data show CDR1 as LNHDA and CDR2 as SQIVND (reference sequence). The CDR3: CASSPPPGLSGNTIYF. The CDR3 region has the DNA TGTGCCAGTTCTCCCCCTCCGGGTCTCTCTGGAAACACCATATATTTT.

The genes are TRBV7-9 and TRBJ1-5, with 11 bases fitting TRBD1. V was pared by 4 bases and J by 6 bases, with 5 bases of the junction left unmatched. The CDR3 is made up of 15 amino acids. The germline V gene encodes CDR1 SEHNR and CDR2 FQNEAQ (reference sequence). The CDR3 protein is CASSWTGGAGQPQHF. CDR3 coding DNA: TGTGCCAGCAGCTGGACAGGGGGCGCGGGTCAGCCCCAGCATTTT.

The chain recombines TRBV6-1 with TRBJ2-3; 8 bases match TRBD2. Germline-derived CDR1 and CDR2 are MNHNS and SASEGT. Trimming cost V 2 bases and J 4 bases; bases outside gene matches: 8. CDR3 length: 16 amino acids. CDR3 region: CASSERAGEGADTQYF. The CDR3 nucleotides are TGTGCCAGCAGTGAACGAGCGGGAGAAGGAGCAGATACGCAGTATTTT.

The V call is TRBV24-1, the J call TRBJ2-7; D is possibly TRBD1 (6 bases). V was shortened by 2 bases and J by 0 bases, with 10 bases between the two germline ends. The CDR3 has 15 amino acids. Per the germline V gene, CDR1 is KGHDR and CDR2 is SFDVKD. CDR3 residues: CATSDSRGNSYEQYF. The CDR3 DNA sequence: TGTGCCACCAGTGATTCCAGGGGCAACTCCTACGAGCAGTACTTC.

This chain uses TRBV12-5 with TRBJ2-7; 8 bases line up with TRBD1. The germline gives CDR1 LGHNT, CDR2 FRNRAP. CDR3 length equals 12 residues. V lost 10 bases to trimming and J lost 2 bases; unmatched junction nucleotides: 4. The CDR3 bases are TGTGCTATATTGACAGGGGCCTACGAGCAGTACTTC. The encoded protein is CAILTGAYEQYF.

This sequence joins TRBV5-6 and TRBJ1-1; possible D gene TRBD1, 5 bases. Between the trimmed V and J ends, which lost 5 bases and 2 bases, there was a span of 16 bases. CDR1 SGHDT and CDR2 YYEEEE come from the germline V gene. The CDR3 is made up of 15 amino acids. The DNA of the CDR3 is TGTGCCAGCAGACACGCCGGGACGGATAACACTGAAGCTTTCTTT. Translation: CASRHAGTDNTEAFF. The entire variable domain, with the rest obtained from reference TRBV5-6 and TRBJ1-1, is as follows: DAGVTQSPTHLIKTRGQQVTLRCSPKSGHDTVSWYQQALGQGPQFIFQYYEEEERQRGNFPDRFSGHQFPNYSSELNVNALLLGDSALYLCASRHAGTDNTEAFFGQGTRLTVV.

This clone was counted once. This chain uses TRBV28 with TRBJ1-2, with D hard to call. The germline V gene has CDR1 MDHEN and CDR2 SYDVKM. This CDR3 contains 14 residues. Trimming removed 4 bases at V and 8 bases at J, with 17 bases between. The CDR3 loop is CASSSGQDMGGYTF. The CDR3 DNA reads TGTGCCAGCAGTTCAGGCCAAGACATGGGAGGCTACACCTTC.

The chain links TRBV5-1 to TRBJ2-1; D is ambiguous. The V end lost 0 bases, the J end lost 4 bases, and 5 bases lay between the germline ends. The germline V gene has CDR1 SGHRS and CDR2 YFSETQ. The CDR3 runs 13 residues. The CDR3 spells CASSLATYNEQFF. The CDR3 DNA is TGCGCCAGCAGCTTGGCAACGTACAATGAGCAGTTCTTC.

This clone was detected a few times. This chain links TRBV11-3 with TRBJ2-5; a weak D match, TRBD1 (5 bases). This CDR3 contains 13 residues. Trimming took 5 bases from V and 5 from J, leaving 12 bases between them. Germline CDR1 and CDR2: SGHNT and YENEEA. The CDR3 loop is CASSRSPGETQYF. DNA of the CDR3: TGTGCCAGCAGCCGCTCCCCAGGGGAGACCCAGTACTTC.

The chain recombines TRBV28 with TRBJ1-6; D not resolved. The CDR3 runs to 12 residues. CDR1 is MDHEN, CDR2 SYDVKM, per germline. The germline V and J ends were trimmed by 3 bases and 7 bases, with 4 bases remaining between them. The CDR3 DNA reads TGTGCCAGCAGTTTCCGCAATTCACCCCTCCACTTT. Amino acids: CASSFRNSPLHF. Full variable domain (missing parts from reference TRBV28 and TRBJ1-6): DVKVTQSSRYLVKRTGEKVFLECVQDMDHENMFWYRQDPGLGLRLIYFSYDVKMKEKGDIPEGYSVSREKKERFSLILESASTNQTSMYLCASSFRNSPLHFGNGTRLTVT.

The sample holds a few counts of this clone. The chain has TRBV4-1 and TRBJ1-3; D uncertain. Trimming took 4 bases from V and 2 from J, leaving 3 bases between them. The CDR3 is 12 amino acids. Germline lookup yields CDR1 MGHRA and CDR2 YSYEKL. DNA for the CDR3: TGCGCCAGCAGCCGAGCTGGAAACACCATATATTTT. Encoded protein: CASSRAGNTIYF.

The genes are TRBV15 and TRBJ2-3; unclear D gene. V dropped 4 bases and J dropped 0 bases, with 2 bases sitting between them. The V gene's germline CDR1 is LNHNV and CDR2 YYDKDF (reference sequence). CDR3 length equals 12 residues. The CDR3 spells CATSKSTDTQYF. For the CDR3, the DNA is TGTGCCACCAGCAAGAGCACAGATACGCAGTATTTT.

This chain joins TRBV19 and TRBJ1-6, with a possible D match to TRBD1 (5 bases). CDR1 LNHDA and CDR2 SQIVND come from the germline V gene (reference sequence). This CDR3 contains 15 residues. Trimming took 5 bases from V and 5 from J, leaving 13 bases between them. CDR3 nucleotides: TGTGCCAGTAGTCTCCAGGGACCGAATAATTCACCCCTCCACTTT. It is translated as CASSLQGPNNSPLHF. Full variable domain (outside the CDR3, taken from reference TRBV19 and TRBJ1-6): DGGITQSPKYLFRKEGQNVTLSCEQNLNHDAMYWYRQDPGQGLRLIYYSQIVNDFQKGDIAEGYSVSREKKESFPLTVTSAQKNPTAFYLCASSLQGPNNSPLHFGNGTRLTVT.

The chain recombines TRBV19 with TRBJ1-1; 7 nucleotides align to TRBD1. The length of the CDR3 is 16 residues. V shed 5 bases and J 2 bases; nucleotides not matched to a gene: 11. Germline V CDR1 and CDR2: LNHDA, SQIVND (reference sequence). The CDR3, as DNA: TGTGCCAGTAGTCTTACAGGGGCCCCAATTAACACTGAAGCTTTCTTT. The encoded protein is CASSLTGAPINTEAFF.

This rearrangement joins TRBV7-3 to TRBJ1-1; D perhaps matches TRBD1 (5 bases). Looked up from germline, CDR1 is SGHTA and CDR2 is FQGTGA. V dropped 0 bases and J dropped 4 bases, with 12 bases sitting between them. CDR3 size: 15 residues. CDR3 residues: CASSLTVGGSTEAFF. The CDR3 nucleotides read TGTGCCAGCAGCTTAACGGTTGGGGGGAGCACTGAAGCTTTCTTT.

The J gene is TRBJ1-1, the V gene TRBV11-2; D not resolved. This CDR3 has 13 residues. Germline V gene sequence: CDR1 SGHAT, CDR2 FQNNGV. Trimming pared 3 bases from V and 4 bases from J, leaving 9 bases between. As DNA, the CDR3 is TGTGCCAGCAGCTTGGCGAGAGGCACTGAAGCTTTCTTT. Encoded protein: CASSLARGTEAFF. The full variable domain, its missing parts supplied by reference TRBV11-2 and TRBJ1-1, is EAGVAQSPRYKIIEKRQSVAFWCNPISGHATLYWYQQILGQGPKLLIQFQNNGVVDDSQLPKDRFSAERLKGVDSTLKIQPAKLEDSAVYLCASSLARGTEAFFGQGTRLTVV.

The chain employs TRBV5-6 and TRBJ2-3; 8 bases line up with TRBD1. The germline CDR1 and CDR2 sequences are SGHDT and YYEEEE. V trimming: 2 bases; J trimming: 10 bases; junction bases outside the gene matches: 6. This CDR3 contains 13 residues. The chain's CDR3 is CASSLIGQGAQYF. The CDR3 DNA sequence: TGTGCCAGCAGCTTAATCGGACAGGGCGCGCAGTATTTT.

Only one count was recorded for this clone. The chain uses TRBV5-6 and TRBJ1-5; D is ambiguous. This CDR3 has 14 amino acids. CDR1 is SGHDT and CDR2 is YYEEEE in the germline V gene. The V gene lost 3 bases and the J gene lost 3 bases, with 10 bases spanning the gap. In DNA, the CDR3 is TGTGCCAGCAGCTCCAGGCCGAACAATCAGCCCCAGCATTTT. It codes for CASSSRPNNQPQHF.

The chain carries TRBV11-3 and TRBJ2-7; a weak D match, TRBD1 (5 bases). There are 13 residues in the CDR3. Trimming left V 5 bases short and J 8 bases short, with 16 bases between. Germline values: CDR1 SGHNT, CDR2 YENEEA. CDR3 bases: TGTGCCAGCAGCCCCCCACAGGCCCCTCAGCAGTACTTC. Its translation: CASSPPQAPQQYF.

This clone was counted only a few times. The rearrangement links TRBV30 to TRBJ2-1; perhaps TRBD2 as D (6 bases). Germline V lookup: CDR1 GTSNPN, CDR2 SVGIG (reference sequence). The CDR3 runs to 18 residues. V was pared by 0 bases and J by 0 bases, with 18 bases between. CDR3 loop: CAWSVHGAGFGSYNEQFF. CDR3 coding DNA: TGTGCCTGGAGTGTACATGGGGCGGGATTTGGCTCCTACAATGAGCAGTTCTTC.

This rearrangement joins TRBV5-1 to TRBJ2-3; possibly TRBD2 for D (6 bases). The V end was cut by 4 bases, the J end by 2 bases, with 14 bases between. The CDR3 sequence is 15 residues long. Germline V lookup: CDR1 SGHRS, CDR2 YFSETQ. The CDR3 DNA follows: TGCGCCAGCAGCCCCTCGGGGGATTACACAGATACGCAGTATTTT. Amino acids: CASSPSGDYTDTQYF. The whole variable domain, remainder taken from reference TRBV5-1 and TRBJ2-3, is KAGVTQTPRYLIKTRGQQVTLSCSPISGHRSVSWYQQTPGQGLQFLFEYFSETQRNKGNFPGRFSGRQFSNSRSEMNVSTLELGDSALYLCASSPSGDYTDTQYFGPGTRLTVL.

J is TRBJ1-2 and V is TRBV6-5; tentatively, D is TRBD1 (6 bases). V lost 2 bases to trimming and J lost 1 base, with 14 bases between them. The CDR3 loop spans 16 amino acids. Germline V CDR1 and CDR2: MNHEY, SVGAGI. CDR3 residues: CASSYLGRGINYGYTF. CDR3 DNA: TGTGCCAGCAGTTACCTAGGGAGGGGGATTAACTATGGCTACACCTTC.